The 27 T cell receptor beta chains below were found in one sample sequenced in a study of blood T cell repertoires in COVID-19. Some clones are missing from TCRdb's copy, which holds only in-frame ones; the method was immunoSEQ multiplex PCR. This sample has approximately 100,000 clones, with approximately 86% found just once. The sequencing input was PBMCs or T cells enriched from blood (not recorded which). The receptor set was obtained from a woman aged 45-65 years who had recovered from COVID-19.

The CDR3 loop is CASSGDSGSVKFF. DNA of the CDR3: TGTGCCAGCAGTGGGGACAGCGGGTCGGTGAAGTTCTTC. The chain has TRBV2 and TRBJ2-1, with D maybe TRBD1 (7 bases). The CDR3 contains 13 residues. V gave up 4 bases and J gave up 14 bases, with 18 bases separating them. Germline V gene lookup returns CDR1 SNHLY and CDR2 FYNNEI.

The chain employs TRBV5-8 and TRBJ2-3; perhaps TRBD2 as D (5 bases). The V end lost 0 bases, the J end lost 3 bases, and 11 bases lay between the germline ends. Germline V CDR1 and CDR2: SGHTS, YDEGEE. The CDR3 sequence is 15 residues long. The CDR3 reads CASSLGGLGTDTQYF. CDR3 in DNA: TGTGCCAGCAGCTTGGGAGGGCTCGGGACAGATACGCAGTATTTT.

For the CDR3, the DNA is TGTGCCAGCAGCTCATTTGGACTAGTGCAGTACTTC. Translated: CASSSFGLVQYF. The V and J genes are TRBV3-1 (or the pseudogene TRBV3-2) and TRBJ2-7, with 7 nucleotides matching TRBD2. J gave up 9 bases and V 5 bases, and 7 bases lay outside the gene matches. The germline gives CDR1 LGHDT, CDR2 YNNKEL (reference sequence). This CDR3 is built from 12 residues.

The gene calls are TRBV12-1 and TRBJ1-1; the table gives TRBD1 as D, unverified against the DNA. TRBV12-1 is labeled a pseudogene. The CDR3 is 16 residues long. The CDR3 loop is CASSWSTGGQNTEAFF. The CDR3 DNA sequence: TGTGCCAGCAGCTGGTCGACAGGGGGACAGAACACTGAAGCTTTCTTT.

V and J are TRBV9 and TRBJ2-7; possibly TRBD1 for D (6 bases). Between the trimmed V and J ends, which lost 5 bases and 3 bases, there was a span of 18 bases. The CDR3 runs 15 residues. Germline loops: CDR1 SGDLS, CDR2 YYNGEE. CDR3 region: CASSKEGVPNYEQYF. CDR3 in DNA: TGTGCCAGCAGTAAAGAGGGGGTCCCAAACTACGAGCAGTACTTC.

The rearrangement uses TRBV9 and TRBJ1-3; possible D gene TRBD1, 6 bases. The V end was cut by 3 bases, the J end by 6 bases, with 7 bases between. There are 12 residues in the CDR3. Germline values: CDR1 SGDLS, CDR2 YYNGEE. CDR3 amino acids: CASSGQANTIYF. For the CDR3, the DNA is TGTGCCAGCAGCGGACAGGCAAACACCATATATTTT.

This clone was detected only a few times. The rearrangement uses TRBV19 and TRBJ2-2; TRBD2 aligns across 9 bases. Germline V gene lookup returns CDR1 LNHDA and CDR2 SQIVND (reference sequence). V trimming: 5 bases; J trimming: 8 bases; junction bases outside the gene matches: 9. This CDR3 spans 15 amino acids. CDR3 sequence (DNA): TGTGCCAGTAGTGCCAATAGCGGGAGCTCGGGGGAGCTGTTTTTT. Translated, it gives CASSANSGSSGELFF.

The chain joins TRBV4-1 to TRBJ1-2; 7 bases match TRBD1. The trim removed 4 bases at V and 1 base at J, leaving 12 bases unmatched. The germline CDR1 and CDR2 sequences are MGHRA and YSYEKL. CDR3 length equals 17 residues. In nucleotides, the CDR3 is TGCGCCAGCAGCCCTATACTCGGGACAGATTTTAACTATGGCTACACCTTC. Translating it yields CASSPILGTDFNYGYTF.

The chain is built from TRBV7-8 and TRBJ2-5, with 7 bases lining up with TRBD1. This CDR3 is 14 amino acids long. The J segment lost 4 bases and the V segment lost 9 bases, leaving 11 bases of the junction unmatched. Germline values: CDR1 SGHVS, CDR2 FQNEAQ. CDR3 in DNA: TGTGCCAGTCATCCCGGACAGGCAGGAGAGACCCAGTACTTC. Amino acids: CASHPGQAGETQYF.

The chain uses TRBV30 and TRBJ2-3; tentatively, D is TRBD1 (6 bases). Germline-derived CDR1 and CDR2 are GTSNPN and SVGIG (reference sequence). This CDR3 contains 16 residues. V was clipped by 3 bases and J by 5 bases, with 21 bases between them. As DNA, the CDR3 is TGTGCCTGGAGCTCCGGGACACGGACGTTGGGAGATACGCAGTATTTT. This sequence encodes CAWSSGTRTLGDTQYF.

The V call is TRBV11-2, the J call TRBJ2-3; 8 bases match TRBD2. The CDR3 has 16 residues. V lost 5 bases and J lost 2; bases outside the gene matches: 9. From germline, CDR1 is SGHAT and CDR2 FQNNGV. The CDR3 sequence: CASSNGVAGNTDTQYF. The DNA for the CDR3 is TGTGCCAGCAGCAACGGGGTAGCGGGGAACACAGATACGCAGTATTTT.

This sequence joins TRBV3-1 (or the pseudogene TRBV3-2) and TRBJ2-2; 8 bases align to TRBD1. J was trimmed by 4 bases and V by 4 bases; bases with no gene match: 11. In germline, CDR1 is LGHDT, CDR2 YNNKEL (reference sequence). The CDR3 runs 17 residues. The CDR3 DNA sequence: TGTGCCAGCAGCCGCGACCGATGGCAGGGGGCCACCGGGGAGCTGTTTTTT. It codes for CASSRDRWQGATGELFF.

The genes are TRBV13 and TRBJ2-7, with 10 bases that match TRBD1. V shed 5 bases, J shed 7 bases, and the junction held 5 bases outside the gene matches. The CDR3 loop spans 13 amino acids. Germline V gives CDR1 PRHDT, CDR2 FYEKMQ (reference sequence). The CDR3 here is CASSPDRGQEQYF. The CDR3, as DNA: TGTGCCAGCAGCCCAGACAGGGGGCAAGAGCAGTACTTC.

The chain has TRBV7-8 and TRBJ1-2, with D perhaps matching TRBD1 (6 bases). The CDR3 contains 14 residues. Germline assignment: CDR1 SGHVS and CDR2 FQNEAQ. V lost 4 bases and J lost 4, with 13 bases in between. CDR3 sequence (DNA): TGTGCCAGCAGCTCCGACAGGCCTCCCTATGGCTACACCTTC. Its protein product is CASSSDRPPYGYTF.

The rearrangement uses TRBV18 and TRBJ2-2; 8 nucleotides align to TRBD1. Trimming at V came to 5 bases and at J to 7 bases, leaving 12 bases not matched to a gene. Looked up from germline, CDR1 is KGHSH and CDR2 is LQKENI. The CDR3 loop spans 16 amino acids. The CDR3 region is CASSKQGRGRDGELFF. In DNA form, the CDR3 reads TGTGCCAGCTCAAAGCAAGGCAGGGGGCGTGACGGGGAGCTGTTTTTT.

This clone has at least ten counts. The chain combines TRBV28 with TRBJ2-2; a weak D match, TRBD2 (6 bases). Germline V CDR1 and CDR2: MDHEN, SYDVKM. Trimming cost V 2 bases and J 4 bases, with 11 bases left between them. The CDR3 loop spans 15 amino acids. CDR3 in amino acids: CASSLGGAVTGELFF. The CDR3 DNA sequence: TGTGCCAGCAGTTTAGGAGGGGCCGTCACCGGGGAGCTGTTTTTT. Filled out from reference TRBV28 and TRBJ2-2, the complete variable domain reads DVKVTQSSRYLVKRTGEKVFLECVQDMDHENMFWYRQDPGLGLRLIYFSYDVKMKEKGDIPEGYSVSREKKERFSLILESASTNQTSMYLCASSLGGAVTGELFFGEGSRLTVL.

This chain uses TRBV30 with TRBJ1-5, with D maybe TRBD1 (6 bases). Germline V gene sequence: CDR1 GTSNPN, CDR2 SVGIG (reference sequence). Trimming shortened V by 1 base and J by 5 bases, and 9 bases separated the two germline ends. CDR3 size: 13 residues. The CDR3 reads CAWSGAGDQPQHF. The CDR3 DNA reads as TGTGCCTGGAGTGGGGCAGGGGATCAGCCCCAGCATTTT.

The J gene is TRBJ2-4, the V gene TRBV10-3; 7 bases map to TRBD1. This CDR3 spans 15 amino acids. Trimming at V came to 6 bases and at J to 3 bases, leaving 8 bases not matched to a gene. The germline V gene encodes CDR1 ENHRY and CDR2 SYGVKD. The CDR3 sequence is CAIRSGTDLKNIQYF. The CDR3 DNA sequence: TGTGCCATCAGGTCCGGGACAGACCTCAAAAACATTCAGTACTTC.

The V call is TRBV5-1, the J call TRBJ1-1; D gene ambiguous. Trimming pared 5 bases from V and 6 bases from J, leaving 23 bases between. CDR1 SGHRS and CDR2 YFSETQ come from the germline V gene. The CDR3 runs to 16 residues. CDR3 DNA: TGCGCCAGCAGTCGGAATGAAGGGAGTTTCCACTCTGAAGCTTTCTTT. Translation: CASSRNEGSFHSEAFF. Supplemented by reference TRBV5-1 and TRBJ1-1, the full variable domain reads KAGVTQTPRYLIKTRGQQVTLSCSPISGHRSVSWYQQTPGQGLQFLFEYFSETQRNKGNFPGRFSGRQFSNSRSEMNVSTLELGDSALYLCASSRNEGSFHSEAFFGQGTRLTVV.

This chain connects TRBV3-1 (or the pseudogene TRBV3-2) to TRBJ2-2; 10 bases agree with TRBD2. CDR3 length: 15 amino acids. Germline CDR1 LGHDT, CDR2 YNNKEL (reference sequence). The trim removed 5 bases at V and 5 bases at J, leaving 5 bases unmatched. This CDR3 is CASSRSGRETGELFF. CDR3 coding DNA: TGTGCCAGCAGCAGAAGCGGGAGGGAAACCGGGGAGCTGTTTTTT.

The chain joins TRBV28 to TRBJ1-1; D possibly corresponds to TRBD1 (6 bases). The CDR3 is 16 amino acids. The germline V and J ends were trimmed by 6 bases and 6 bases, with 23 bases remaining between them. The germline V gene has CDR1 MDHEN and CDR2 SYDVKM. CDR3 DNA sequence: TGTGCCAGCAGCTCCCCCGGGACATTAAGTCTGGCTGAAGCTTTCTTT. Translating gives CASSSPGTLSLAEAFF.

The rearrangement links TRBV28 to TRBJ1-2, with D unclear. V shed 6 bases and J shed 7 bases, with 12 bases lying between them. In germline, CDR1 is MDHEN, CDR2 SYDVKM. This CDR3 region has 12 residues. In nucleotides, the CDR3 is TGTGCCAGCAGAAGGACCGGGATTGGCTACACCTTC. Its protein is CASRRTGIGYTF.

The chain combines TRBV6-5 with TRBJ1-1, with 9 bases aligning to TRBD1. The ends lost 6 bases at V and 4 bases at J; junction bases unmatched: 3. The germline V gene has CDR1 MNHEY and CDR2 SVGAGI. The CDR3 runs 13 residues. CDR3 sequence reads: CASSLTGGTEAFF. CDR3 coding DNA: TGTGCCAGCAGCCTGACAGGGGGCACTGAAGCTTTCTTT.

This clone was counted once. The rearrangement links TRBV6-2 or TRBV6-3 to TRBJ1-1; 7 positions agree with TRBD1. With 6 bases clipped from V and 5 bases from J, the junction kept 9 bases outside the gene matches. Germline lookup yields CDR1 MNHEY and CDR2 SVGEGT. This CDR3 comprises 14 residues. The CDR3 loop is CASSLRGGETEAFF. DNA of the CDR3: TGTGCCAGCAGCCTTCGAGGGGGCGAAACTGAAGCTTTCTTT.

The chain is built from TRBV9 and TRBJ2-2; maybe TRBD2 (6 bases). There are 16 residues in the CDR3. Germline V gives CDR1 SGDLS, CDR2 YYNGEE. V lost 0 bases to trimming and J lost 3 bases, with 12 bases between them. CDR3 residues: CASSVGVGGYTGELFF. CDR3 sequence (DNA): TGTGCCAGCAGCGTAGGTGTGGGAGGATACACCGGGGAGCTGTTTTTT. Full variable domain (rest looked up from reference TRBV9 and TRBJ2-2): DSGVTQTPKHLITATGQRVTLRCSPRSGDLSVYWYQQSLDQGLQFLIQYYNGEERAKGNILERFSAQQFPDLHSELNLSSLELGDSALYFCASSVGVGGYTGELFFGEGSRLTVL.

In DNA, the CDR3 is TGCGCCAGCAGCCCCGGGACAGGGGCCCCTGAAGCTTTCTTT. This sequence encodes CASSPGTGAPEAFF. The chain recombines TRBV5-1 with TRBJ1-1, with TRBD1 identical over 10 bases. The V and J ends lost 4 bases and 6 bases, in that order; junction bases with no gene match: 6. CDR1 is SGHRS and CDR2 is YFSETQ in the germline V gene. The CDR3 extends over 14 amino acids.

The chain has TRBV28 and TRBJ2-1; TRBD1 is a possible D gene (6 bases). CDR1 and CDR2 (germline): MDHEN, SYDVKM. The CDR3 sequence is 12 residues long. Deletions cut 6 bases from V and 11 bases from J, with 14 bases between. CDR3 loop: CASSIRDRKQFF. CDR3 bases: TGTGCCAGCAGCATTCGAGACAGGAAGCAGTTCTTC.